This T cell receptor beta chain originates from a study of chemoradiotherapy in HPV16-positive cancers. Study background: Functional T-cell assays on two HPV16-positive patients' cells defined candidate HPV-specific clones and common TCR motifs.

The CDR3 runs to 17 residues. The germline CDR1 and CDR2 sequences are SGHRS and YFSETQ. J lost 9 bases, V lost 2 bases, and 13 bases had no gene match. There are a few counts of this clone. TCRdb's table, derived via immunoSEQ multiplex PCR, lists solely in-frame clones and lacks some. This sample has a few thousand clones, with roughly 90% found just once. This clonotype was sampled from a human donor with HPV-associated anogenital cancer. This specimen consisted of tumor tissue, obtained from a patient who underwent chemoradiotherapy. The chain links TRBV5-1 to TRBJ2-1, with 11 nucleotides matching TRBD2. CDR3 nucleotides: TGCGCCAGCAGCTTTGCAAGAACGGGACTAGCGGAGCGTGAGCAGTTCTTC. Translation: CASSFARTGLAEREQFF.